This T cell receptor (beta chain) was captured in a study of blood T cell repertoires in COVID-19. The germline CDR1 and CDR2 sequences are SGHRS and YFSETQ. There are 18 residues in the CDR3. The V end lost 0 bases, the J end lost 2 bases, and 17 bases lay between the germline ends. In the authors' methods: The authors estimated nucleated cell counts from reference gene primer amplification. Sequencing used immunoSEQ multiplex PCR; TCRdb keeps in-frame clones, though not all of them. Clonal size and the V and J genes are those of that table, whereas D and trimming came from the DNA. Of hundreds of thousands of clones in the sample, around 86% were seen once.

Sequenced input: peripheral blood. The V gene is TRBV5-1, the J gene TRBJ1-4; D remains unclear. The sequence was collected from a woman in her twenties or thirties with active or convalescent COVID-19. The CDR3 region is CASSLAAAGIATNEKLFF. The DNA for the CDR3 is TGCGCCAGCAGCTTGGCCGCGGCCGGGATTGCTACTAATGAAAAACTGTTTTTT.